These 5 T cell receptor beta chains were all obtained from the same sample, sequenced in a study of beta chain features in type 1 diabetes. The study's findings and limits: In every one of the four CD4+ subsets, TCRB CDR3s were moderately but significantly shorter in Type 1 diabetes patients.

Expressed TCRB transcripts were sequenced because the isolated RNA had all been reverse transcribed beforehand. The method was immunoSEQ multiplex PCR; TCRdb's version includes in-frame clones alone and lacks a portion of them. The data contain about 740,000 clones, roughly an eighth of them seen just once; the ten biggest clones take up approximately 0.021%. Antigens of these TCRs are unknown. Material: naive CD4+ T cells from blood. The receptors were gathered from a young man with type 1 diabetes.

The CDR3 nucleotides read TGTGCCTGGAGTAGGGGACAGGGGTCCTACGAGCAGTACTTC. This encodes CAWSRGQGSYEQYF. The chain combines TRBV30 with TRBJ2-7; 10 nucleotides agree with TRBD1. V dropped 2 bases and J dropped 1; count of bases not matched to a gene: 2. CDR1 and CDR2 from the germline V gene are GTSNPN and SVGIG (reference sequence). This CDR3 has 14 amino acids.

This clone has only one observation. The gene calls are TRBV28 and TRBJ1-6, with TRBD1 as a possible D gene (5 bases). This CDR3 contains 13 residues. The V end lost 7 bases, the J end lost 8 bases, and 12 bases lay between the germline ends. The germline CDR1 and CDR2 sequences are MDHEN and SYDVKM. The CDR3 DNA follows: TGTGCCAGCAAGGGGTGGGGGGATTCACCCCTCCACTTT. This sequence encodes CASKGWGDSPLHF.

This clone was observed a handful of times. The sample contains more than one DNA sequence encoding this CDR3. V is TRBV7-8 and J is TRBJ2-1, with unresolved D. The CDR3 is 14 residues long. The germline gives CDR1 SGHVS, CDR2 FQNEAQ. Trimming took 4 bases from V and 5 from J, leaving 12 bases between them. This chain's CDR3 is CASSSRDLNNEQFF. CDR3 DNA sequence: TGTGCCAGCAGCTCAAGGGATCTAAACAATGAGCAGTTCTTC.

This clone occurred a few times. The sample contains more than one DNA sequence encoding this CDR3. The V and J genes are TRBV2 and TRBJ1-2, with D unclear. The CDR3 extends over 13 amino acids. Trimming left V 4 bases short and J 2 bases short, with 8 bases between. Per germline, CDR1 SNHLY and CDR2 FYNNEI. The CDR3 nucleotides are TGTGCCAGCAGTGTGGGATCGAACTATGGCTACACCTTC. It codes for CASSVGSNYGYTF.

This rearrangement joins TRBV19 to TRBJ1-5; D remains unclear. The CDR3 sequence is 14 residues long. Germline values: CDR1 LNHDA, CDR2 SQIVND (reference sequence). The germline V and J ends were trimmed by 2 bases and 7 bases, with 12 bases remaining between them. The CDR3 loop reads CASSIMGANQPQHF. For the CDR3, the DNA is TGTGCCAGTAGTATAATGGGAGCCAACCAGCCCCAGCATTTT. Complete variable domain (other parts from reference TRBV19 and TRBJ1-5): DGGITQSPKYLFRKEGQNVTLSCEQNLNHDAMYWYRQDPGQGLRLIYYSQIVNDFQKGDIAEGYSVSREKKESFPLTVTSAQKNPTAFYLCASSIMGANQPQHFGDGTRLSIL.